What follows describes a single T cell receptor (beta chain). Original data processing: From reference gene primer amplification, estimates of nucleated cell counts were derived. Libraries were prepared by immunoSEQ multiplex PCR; TCRdb keeps only in-frame clonotypes and omits some of them. V and J calls and clone size come straight from that table; D and trimming were deduced from the DNA. This sample has tens of thousands of clones, with 65% to 85% found just once. These data belong to a study of blood T cell repertoires in COVID-19. Study-wide context: The United States, Italy and Spain provided the acute and convalescent COVID-19 samples. In each case, the material was cDNA or gDNA derived from T cells, B-cell-depleted T cells, or PBMCs.

J gave up 3 bases and V 8 bases, and 7 bases lay outside the gene matches. The CDR3 is 14 amino acids. The V gene's germline CDR1 is MNHEY and CDR2 SVGAGI. The gene calls are TRBV6-5 and TRBJ2-7; 10 bases align to TRBD1. Sequenced material: peripheral blood. This TCR was recovered from a woman older than 75 with active or convalescent COVID-19. For the CDR3, the DNA is TGTGCCAGCCCAGCGGGACAGGGGAACTACGAGCAGTACTTC. It specifies CASPAGQGNYEQYF.